This is a list of T cell receptor beta chains from one sample in a study of T cell changes during pregnancy in multiple sclerosis. Assay used: immunoSEQ multiplex PCR; TCRdb lists only in-frame clones, some missing. The sample holds 100,000 or so clones, around nine tenths seen once. Specimen: peripheral blood, collected in the second trimester of pregnancy. The receptor source for this set is a female donor with multiple sclerosis, enrolled in a pregnancy study. CDR3s include the opening cysteine and the closing phenylalanine or tryptophan. The D gene is left open where the match is weak. Some rows mark clone size as missing; the rest say once, few, many or name a class of expanded clone.

j_call v_call d_call clone_size cdr3_aa cdr3_nt
TRBJ1-1 TRBV30 TRBD1 . CASHTGQGLYGNTEAFF TGTGCCTCCCATACCGGACAGGGTCTTTATGGGAACACTGAAGCTTTCTTT
TRBJ2-7 TRBV6-5 . . CASRPVTSSYEQYF TGTGCCAGCAGACCTGTGACTAGCTCCTACGAGCAGTACTTC
TRBJ1-3 TRBV19 . . CASNPGGPISGNTIYF TGTGCCAGTAACCCCGGAGGCCCAATCTCTGGAAACACCATATATTTT
TRBJ2-1 TRBV19 . . CASSNLFLGPEQFF TGTGCCAGTAGTAACCTATTCCTAGGCCCTGAGCAGTTCTTC
TRBJ1-3 TRBV18 TRBD1 . CASSPSGDRGNTIYF TGTGCCAGCTCACCCAGTGGGGACAGAGGAAACACCATATATTTT
TRBJ2-3 TRBV5-1 . . CASSFTSSTDTQYF TGCGCCAGCAGCTTCACTTCTAGCACAGATACGCAGTATTTT
TRBJ2-3 TRBV13 TRBD1 . CASSDTGADTQYF TGTGCCAGCAGCGATACAGGGGCAGATACGCAGTATTTT
TRBJ1-4 TRBV9 TRBD1 . CASSPSGGGNEKLFF TGTGCCAGCAGCCCCTCAGGGGGCGGTAATGAAAAACTGTTTTTT
TRBJ2-3 TRBV30 . . CAWSVGGGTDTQYF TGTGCCTGGAGTGTCGGGGGTGGCACAGATACGCAGTATTTT
TRBJ1-3 TRBV19 . . CASTQGWMETGNTIYF TGTGCCAGTACCCAAGGCTGGATGGAGACTGGAAACACCATATATTTT
TRBJ1-1 TRBV5-4 . . CASSLGVNTEAFF TGTGCCAGCAGCCTGGGAGTGAACACTGAAGCTTTCTTT
TRBJ2-1 TRBV19 . . CASSIAGEIYNEQFF TGTGCCAGTAGTATAGCGGGGGAGATCTACAATGAGCAGTTCTTC
TRBJ2-1 TRBV19 . . CASSAGANEQFF TGTGCCAGTAGTGCAGGTGCCAATGAGCAGTTCTTC
TRBJ1-1 TRBV5-5 . . CASSLDPNTEAFF TGTGCCAGCAGCTTGGATCCAAACACTGAAGCTTTCTTT
TRBJ1-4 TRBV18 . . CASSPGQGREKLFF TGTGCCAGCTCACCGGGGCAGGGTAGAGAAAAACTGTTTTTT
TRBJ1-1 TRBV18 . . CASSPQRLGARTEAFF TGTGCCAGCTCACCACAACGATTGGGGGCCCGTACTGAAGCTTTCTTT
TRBJ2-2 TRBV27 . . CASSLSGGGLTGELFF TGTGCCAGCAGTTTATCAGGGGGAGGGCTCACCGGGGAGCTGTTTTTT
TRBJ2-7 TRBV11-2 . . CASSLQPSQSWYEQYF TGTGCCAGCAGCTTACAGCCTTCACAGTCCTGGTACGAGCAGTACTTC
TRBJ2-1 TRBV7-9 . . CASSLYGTPSYNEQFF TGTGCCAGCAGCTTATACGGGACTCCCTCCTACAATGAGCAGTTCTTC
TRBJ1-2 TRBV20-1 TRBD1 once CSVQGNGYTF TGCAGTGTACAGGGGAACGGCTACACCTTC
TRBJ1-2 TRBV5-1 TRBD1 . CASSLALRTGDGYTF TGCGCCAGCAGCTTGGCCTTACGGACAGGGGACGGCTACACCTTC
TRBJ1-2 TRBV18 TRBD1 . CASSPATGQGYGYTF TGTGCCAGCTCACCAGCAACGGGACAGGGGTATGGCTACACCTTC
TRBJ2-1 TRBV5-1 . . CASSLAPENEQFF TGCGCCAGCAGCTTGGCCCCGGAGAATGAGCAGTTCTTC
TRBJ1-2 TRBV21-1 . . CASSKRGQGNANYGYTF TGTGCCAGCAGCAAAAGAGGGCAGGGGAACGCTAACTATGGCTACACCTTC
TRBJ1-1 TRBV14 . few CASSQERGRAFF TGTGCCAGCAGCCAAGAACGGGGAAGAGCTTTCTTT
TRBJ1-1 TRBV5-1 . . CASSLELNTEAFF TGCGCCAGCAGCTTGGAGCTGAACACTGAAGCTTTCTTT
TRBJ2-7 TRBV10-3 TRBD2 . CAIRTWTSGTTYEQYF TGTGCCATCCGGACCTGGACTAGCGGGACAACCTACGAGCAGTACTTC
TRBJ2-3 TRBV5-1 . . CASSTTERASTDTQYF TGCGCCAGCAGTACGACGGAGCGCGCTAGCACAGATACGCAGTATTTT
TRBJ2-3 TRBV7-2 . . CASSLEKRPTDTQYF TGTGCCAGCAGCTTAGAGAAGCGACCCACAGATACGCAGTATTTT
TRBJ2-7 TRBV6-1 TRBD1 once CASSEGTGAYEQYF TGTGCCAGCAGTGAAGGGACAGGGGCCTACGAGCAGTACTTC
TRBJ2-2 TRBV18 . . CASSPQDKLTGELFF TGTGCCAGCTCACCACAGGACAAACTCACCGGGGAGCTGTTTTTT
TRBJ1-2 TRBV27 TRBD1 . CASSCPLRVTGEVKHYGYTF TGTGCCAGCAGTTGCCCACTCCGAGTGACAGGGGAGGTCAAACACTATGGCTACACCTTC
TRBJ2-5 TRBV9 . . CASSPGAGQETQYF TGTGCCAGCAGCCCGGGTGCGGGCCAAGAGACCCAGTACTTC
TRBJ1-6 TRBV4-2 . . CASSQETAYNSPLHF TGTGCCAGCAGCCAAGAAACAGCCTATAATTCACCCCTCCACTTT
TRBJ2-7 TRBV10-3 TRBD2 . CAISESPGLAGGSYEQYF TGTGCCATCAGTGAGTCGCCGGGACTAGCGGGGGGGTCCTACGAGCAGTACTTC
TRBJ2-1 TRBV14 TRBD2 . CASSQVLAGGINEQFF TGTGCCAGCAGCCAAGTACTTGCGGGGGGGATTAATGAGCAGTTCTTC
TRBJ2-1 TRBV4-2 TRBD1 . CASSQAGTGAYNEQFF TGTGCCAGCAGCCAAGCTGGGACAGGGGCCTACAATGAGCAGTTCTTC